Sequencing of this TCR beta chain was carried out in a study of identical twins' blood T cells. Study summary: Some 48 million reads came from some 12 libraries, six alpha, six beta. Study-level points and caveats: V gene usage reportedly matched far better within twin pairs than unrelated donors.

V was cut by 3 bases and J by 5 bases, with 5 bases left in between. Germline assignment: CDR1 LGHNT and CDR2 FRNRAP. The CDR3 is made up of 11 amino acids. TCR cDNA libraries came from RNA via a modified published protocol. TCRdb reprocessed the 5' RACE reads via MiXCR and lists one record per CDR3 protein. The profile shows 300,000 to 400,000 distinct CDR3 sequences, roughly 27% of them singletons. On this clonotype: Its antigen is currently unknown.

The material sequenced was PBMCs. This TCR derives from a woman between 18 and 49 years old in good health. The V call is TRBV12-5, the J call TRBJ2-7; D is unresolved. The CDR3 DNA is TGTGCTAGTGGTTTAACCCACGAGCAGTACTTC. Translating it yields CASGLTHEQYF.